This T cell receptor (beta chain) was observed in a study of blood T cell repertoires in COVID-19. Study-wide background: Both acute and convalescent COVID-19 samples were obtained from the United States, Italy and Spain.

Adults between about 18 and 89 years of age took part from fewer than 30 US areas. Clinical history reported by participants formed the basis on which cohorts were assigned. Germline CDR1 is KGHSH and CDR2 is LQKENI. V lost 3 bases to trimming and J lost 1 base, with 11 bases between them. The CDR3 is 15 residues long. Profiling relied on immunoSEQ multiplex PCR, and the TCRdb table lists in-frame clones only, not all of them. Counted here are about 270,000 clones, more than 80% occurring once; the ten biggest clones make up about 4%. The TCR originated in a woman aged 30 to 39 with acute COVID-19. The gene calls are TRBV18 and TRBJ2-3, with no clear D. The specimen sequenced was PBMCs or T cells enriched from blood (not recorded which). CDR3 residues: CASSPSYQGTDTQYF. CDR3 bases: TGTGCCAGCTCACCGTCATACCAGGGCACAGATACGCAGTATTTT.